The rows below give T cell receptor beta chains drawn from one sample of a study of identifying expanded T cells in peripheral blood. TCRdb's table, derived via immunoSEQ multiplex PCR, lists solely in-frame clones and lacks some. Of 70,000 to 95,000 clones in the sample, about nine tenths were seen once. Material for sequencing was blood. Source of these receptors: a person between 18 and 75 years old in good health. CDR3s include the opening cysteine and the closing phenylalanine or tryptophan. Fields, in order: J gene, clone size, D gene, V gene, CDR3 DNA, CDR3 protein. The D gene is left open where the match is weak. Clone size, where shown, is once, few, many, or a class for clones that have expanded.

TRBJ1-6 few TRBD1 TRBV30 TGTGCCTGGAGGAGGGACAGATCCTATAATTCACCCCTCCACTTT CAWRRDRSYNSPLHF
TRBJ2-5 few TRBD2 TRBV6-5 TGTGCCAGCGGGAGGGGTGAGACCCAGTACTTC CASGRGETQYF
TRBJ1-5 . TRBD1 TRBV19 TGTGCCAGTAGTACAACCGGGACAGGGATTTTCCAGCCCCAGCATTTT CASSTTGTGIFQPQHF
TRBJ1-3 . TRBD1 TRBV5-1 TGCGCCAGCAGCTCTGACAGGGTTGGAAACACCATATATTTT CASSSDRVGNTIYF
TRBJ1-2 . . TRBV6-5 TGTGCCAGCAGTACGGCTTCACGCGGCGAGGACACCTTC CASSTASRGEDTF
TRBJ1-4 once . TRBV7-9 TGTGCCAGCGGATTTAAGACAGCTGAAAAACTGTTTTTT CASGFKTAEKLFF
TRBJ1-3 . TRBD1 TRBV28 TGTGCCAGCAGGCTGACAGGGGCTGGAAACACCATATATTTT CASRLTGAGNTIYF
TRBJ1-2 . TRBD1 TRBV7-9 TGTGCCAGCAGCTTAGCTAAGGGACAGGGGAGATCTAACTATGGCTACACCTTC CASSLAKGQGRSNYGYTF
TRBJ2-2 . TRBD2 TRBV4-3 TGCGCCAGCAGCCAAGGGACTAGCGGTTTAATGAACACCGGGGAGCTGTTTTTT CASSQGTSGLMNTGELFF
TRBJ2-2 . TRBD1 TRBV30 TGTGCCTGGAGCGGGGACAGGCCGAACACCGGGGAGCTGTTTTTT CAWSGDRPNTGELFF
TRBJ2-1 . . TRBV15 TGTGCCACCAGCAGAGATAAGGATCCGCGGTTCTTC CATSRDKDPRFF
TRBJ2-2 once . TRBV10-3 TGTGCCATCAGTGAGCGACGGGGACAGAACACCGGGGAGCTGTTTTTT CAISERRGQNTGELFF
TRBJ2-5 once . TRBV7-2 TGTGCCAGCAGCTTAGCGGGTGGGGTTCGTATAGAGACCCAGTACTTC CASSLAGGVRIETQYF
TRBJ1-2 . . TRBV19 TGTGCCAGTAGTATTTTAGGGTACTATGGCTACACCTTC CASSILGYYGYTF
TRBJ2-7 . . TRBV20-1 TGCAGTGCTAGTCGGGGCTACGAGCAGTACTTC CSASRGYEQYF
TRBJ2-7 . . TRBV27 TGTGCCAGCAGCCGCGGGAAGTTCTACGAGCAGTACTTC CASSRGKFYEQYF
TRBJ1-4 . . TRBV10-3 TGTGCCATCAGTGAAGCGAACGAAGCCTATGAAAAACTGTTTTTT CAISEANEAYEKLFF
TRBJ2-1 . TRBD2 TRBV4-3 TGCGCCAGCAGCCAAGTACTAGCGGGAGGGTACAATGAGCAGTTCTTC CASSQVLAGGYNEQFF
TRBJ1-3 . . TRBV21-1 TGTGCCAGCAGCAAAAAGGGAATGGACCTCTCTGGAAACACCATATATTTT CASSKKGMDLSGNTIYF
TRBJ2-3 . . TRBV5-6 TGTGCCAGCAGCTTGGTCCAGGGAGGTCTAGGAGATACGCAGTATTTT CASSLVQGGLGDTQYF
TRBJ2-1 . TRBD1 TRBV6-1 TGTGCCAGCAGACGCCGGGACAGGGGCTACAATGAGCAGTTCTTC CASRRRDRGYNEQFF
TRBJ2-5 once . TRBV5-1 TGCGCCAGCAGCTTTAGGGGGGGCAGATTCCAAGAGACCCAGTACTTC CASSFRGGRFQETQYF
TRBJ1-2 few . TRBV5-1 TGCGCCAGCAGCTCGGGGGTCCGGGATCCGCGGGGCTACACCTTC CASSSGVRDPRGYTF
TRBJ2-2 . . TRBV2 TGTGCCAGCATAAGGGGCAGAAACACCGGGGAGCTGTTTTTT CASIRGRNTGELFF
TRBJ1-5 . TRBD1 TRBV28 TGTGCCAGCAGTTTTTCAGACAGGGCCGTATTAGGCAATCAGCCCCAGCATTTT CASSFSDRAVLGNQPQHF
TRBJ1-3 few TRBD1 TRBV28 TGTGCCAGCAGCCGGGACAGGGCTGGAAACACCATATATTTT CASSRDRAGNTIYF
TRBJ1-5 . . TRBV19 TGTGCCAGTAGTATAGATTTAGGGGTAAATCAGCCCCAGCATTTT CASSIDLGVNQPQHF
TRBJ1-4 once TRBD1 TRBV19 TGTGCCAGTAGTATGGACAGGGATAATGAAAAACTGTTTTTT CASSMDRDNEKLFF
TRBJ2-2 . TRBD2 TRBV28 TGTGCCAGCAGTCCCTTAGCGGGGGAGTACACCGGGGAGCTGTTTTTT CASSPLAGEYTGELFF
TRBJ2-7 . TRBD1 TRBV6-6 TGTGCCAGCAGTTACCCCACCCGGACAGGGGGCAACGAGCAGTACTTC CASSYPTRTGGNEQYF
TRBJ2-3 . . TRBV7-3 TGTGCCAGCAGCTTCACAGTTACTAGCACAGATACGCAGTATTTT CASSFTVTSTDTQYF
TRBJ1-2 . . TRBV28 TGTGCCAGCAGTTCCTCCTCTAGTGCTGCTTATGGCTACACCTTC CASSSSSSAAYGYTF
TRBJ2-1 . TRBD1 TRBV2 TGTGCCAGCAGGACAGGGGACAATGAGCAGTTCTTC CASRTGDNEQFF
TRBJ2-1 . TRBD2 TRBV7-8 TGTGCCAGCAGCTACGGACTAGCGGGAAAGTCTTACAATGAGCAGTTCTTC CASSYGLAGKSYNEQFF
TRBJ2-1 few TRBD2 TRBV6-4 TGTGCCAGCAGTGGGACTAGCGGGGGGGCCAATGAGCAGTTCTTC CASSGTSGGANEQFF
TRBJ1-1 . . TRBV4-1 TGCGCCAGCAGCCAAGGGCGGAGCACTGAAGCTTTCTTT CASSQGRSTEAFF
TRBJ2-7 once . TRBV27 TGTGCCAGCAGACCTACCTCAGGTTCCGAGCAGTACTTC CASRPTSGSEQYF
TRBJ1-6 . . TRBV27 TGTGCCAGCAGTCCCCAAAACAGTAATTCACCCCTCCACTTT CASSPQNSNSPLHF
TRBJ2-5 . TRBD2 TRBV7-2 TGTGCCAGCAGCCCTGCTGGGACTAGCGGCCAAGAGACCCAGTACTTC CASSPAGTSGQETQYF